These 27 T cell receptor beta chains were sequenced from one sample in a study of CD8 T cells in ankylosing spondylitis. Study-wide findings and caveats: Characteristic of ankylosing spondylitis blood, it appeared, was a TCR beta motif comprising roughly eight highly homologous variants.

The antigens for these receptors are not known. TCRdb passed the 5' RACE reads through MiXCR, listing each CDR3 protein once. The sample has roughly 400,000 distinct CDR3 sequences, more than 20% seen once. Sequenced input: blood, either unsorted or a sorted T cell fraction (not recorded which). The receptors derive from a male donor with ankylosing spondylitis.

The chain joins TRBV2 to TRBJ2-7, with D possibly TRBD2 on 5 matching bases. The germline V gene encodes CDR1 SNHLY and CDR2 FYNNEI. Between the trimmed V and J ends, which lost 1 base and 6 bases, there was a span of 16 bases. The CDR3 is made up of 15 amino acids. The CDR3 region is CASSEGGDPHFEQYF. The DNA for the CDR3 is TGTGCCAGCAGTGAAGGGGGAGATCCTCATTTCGAGCAGTACTTC.

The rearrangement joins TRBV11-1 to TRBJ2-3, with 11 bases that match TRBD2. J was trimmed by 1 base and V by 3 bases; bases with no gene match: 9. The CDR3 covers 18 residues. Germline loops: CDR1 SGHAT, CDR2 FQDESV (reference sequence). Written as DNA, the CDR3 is TGTGCCAGCAGCTTGAGGGGACTAGCGGTAGACGGCACAGATACGCAGTATTTT. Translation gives CASSLRGLAVDGTDTQYF.

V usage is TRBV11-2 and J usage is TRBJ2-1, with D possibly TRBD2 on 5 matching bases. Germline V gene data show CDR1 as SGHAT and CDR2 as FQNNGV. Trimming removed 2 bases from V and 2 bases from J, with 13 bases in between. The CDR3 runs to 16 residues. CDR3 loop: CASSLRAEGTYNEQFF. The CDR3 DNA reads TGTGCCAGCAGCTTAAGAGCGGAAGGAACCTACAATGAGCAGTTCTTC.

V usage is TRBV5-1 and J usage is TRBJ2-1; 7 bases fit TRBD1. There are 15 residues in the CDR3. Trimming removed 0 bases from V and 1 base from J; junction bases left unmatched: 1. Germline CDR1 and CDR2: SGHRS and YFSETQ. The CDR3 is CASSLEGASYNEQFF. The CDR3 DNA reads TGCGCCAGCAGCTTGGAGGGGGCGTCCTACAATGAGCAGTTCTTC. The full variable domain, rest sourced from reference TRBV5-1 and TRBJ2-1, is KAGVTQTPRYLIKTRGQQVTLSCSPISGHRSVSWYQQTPGQGLQFLFEYFSETQRNKGNFPGRFSGRQFSNSRSEMNVSTLELGDSALYLCASSLEGASYNEQFFGPGTRLTVL.

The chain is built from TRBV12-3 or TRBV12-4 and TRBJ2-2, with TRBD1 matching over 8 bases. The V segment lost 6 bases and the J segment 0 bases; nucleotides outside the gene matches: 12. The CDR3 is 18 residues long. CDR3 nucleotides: TGTGCCAGCAGCTCCGGGACAGGCTCTATTTCGAACACCGGGGAGCTGTTTTTT. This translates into CASSSGTGSISNTGELFF.

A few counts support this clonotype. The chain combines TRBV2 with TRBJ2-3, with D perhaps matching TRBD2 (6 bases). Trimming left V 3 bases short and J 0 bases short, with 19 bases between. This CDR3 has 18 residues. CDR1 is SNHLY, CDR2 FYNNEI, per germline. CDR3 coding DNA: TGTGCCAGCAGTGAGGAGGTGGGGTCGGGAGTGAGCACAGATACGCAGTATTTT. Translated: CASSEEVGSGVSTDTQYF.

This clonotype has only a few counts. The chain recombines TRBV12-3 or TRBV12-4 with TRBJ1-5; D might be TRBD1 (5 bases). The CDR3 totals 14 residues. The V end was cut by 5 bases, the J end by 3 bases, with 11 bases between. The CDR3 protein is CASSLGQVNQPQHF. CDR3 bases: TGTGCCAGCAGTCTCGGACAAGTCAATCAGCCCCAGCATTTT.

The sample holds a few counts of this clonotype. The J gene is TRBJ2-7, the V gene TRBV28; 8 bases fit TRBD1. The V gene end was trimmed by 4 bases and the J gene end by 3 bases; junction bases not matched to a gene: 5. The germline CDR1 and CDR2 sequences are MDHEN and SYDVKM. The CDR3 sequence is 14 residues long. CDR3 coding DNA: TGTGCCAGCAGTTCCCGACAGGGGTTCTACGAGCAGTACTTC. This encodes CASSSRQGFYEQYF.

For the CDR3, the DNA is TGTGCCAGCAGCTCCCTTGGGGGCGGGAGAGGGAATGAGCAGTTCTTC. This gives the protein CASSSLGGGRGNEQFF. The V and J genes are TRBV7-8 and TRBJ2-1; a weak D match, TRBD2 (7 bases). The CDR3 loop spans 16 amino acids. V was shortened by 4 bases and J by 7 bases, with 20 bases between the two germline ends. CDR1 and CDR2 (germline): SGHVS, FQNEAQ.

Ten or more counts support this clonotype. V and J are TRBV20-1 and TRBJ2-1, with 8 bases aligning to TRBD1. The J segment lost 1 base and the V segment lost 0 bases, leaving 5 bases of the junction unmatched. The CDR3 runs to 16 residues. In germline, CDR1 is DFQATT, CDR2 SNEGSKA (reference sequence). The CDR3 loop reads CSAREVRGQSYNEQFF. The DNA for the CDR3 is TGCAGTGCTAGAGAGGTCAGGGGGCAGTCCTACAATGAGCAGTTCTTC.

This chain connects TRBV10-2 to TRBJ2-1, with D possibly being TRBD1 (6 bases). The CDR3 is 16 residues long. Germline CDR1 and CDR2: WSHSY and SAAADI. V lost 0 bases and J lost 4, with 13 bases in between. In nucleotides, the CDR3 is TGCGCCAGCAGTGAGTCGCTCGGACAGCAATACAATGAGCAGTTCTTC. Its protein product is CASSESLGQQYNEQFF.

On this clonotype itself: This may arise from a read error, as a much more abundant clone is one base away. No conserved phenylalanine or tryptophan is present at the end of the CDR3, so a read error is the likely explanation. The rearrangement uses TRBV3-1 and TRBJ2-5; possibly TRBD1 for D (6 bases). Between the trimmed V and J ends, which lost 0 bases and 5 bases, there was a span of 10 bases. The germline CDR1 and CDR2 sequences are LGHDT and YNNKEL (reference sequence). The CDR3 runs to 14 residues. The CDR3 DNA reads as TGTGCCAGCAGCCAAGATCCGCAGGGGGAGACCCAGTACTAC. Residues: CASSQDPQGETQYY.

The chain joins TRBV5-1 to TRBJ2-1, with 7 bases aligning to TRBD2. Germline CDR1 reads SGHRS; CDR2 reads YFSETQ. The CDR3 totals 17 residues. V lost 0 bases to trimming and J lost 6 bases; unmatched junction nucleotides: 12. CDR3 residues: CASSLVGGSTFLNEQFF. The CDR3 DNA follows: TGCGCCAGCAGCTTGGTAGGCGGGAGCACTTTTCTCAATGAGCAGTTCTTC.

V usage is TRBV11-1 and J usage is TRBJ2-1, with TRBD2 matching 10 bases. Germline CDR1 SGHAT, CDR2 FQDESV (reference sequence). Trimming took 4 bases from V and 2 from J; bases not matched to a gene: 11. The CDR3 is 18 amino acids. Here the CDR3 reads CASSYSHELAGTYNEQFF. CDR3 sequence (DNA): TGTGCCAGCAGCTACAGCCACGAACTAGCGGGAACCTACAATGAGCAGTTCTTC. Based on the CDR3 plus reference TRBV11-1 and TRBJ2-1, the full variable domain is EAEVAQSPRYKITEKSQAVAFWCDPISGHATLYWYRQILGQGPELLVQFQDESVVDDSQLPKDRFSAERLKGVDSTLKIQPAELGDSAMYLCASSYSHELAGTYNEQFFGPGTRLTVL.

The chain's CDR3 is CASSKTTSRTGELFF. The CDR3 nucleotides read TGTGCCAGCAGTAAGACCACATCACGGACCGGGGAGCTGTTTTTT. J is TRBJ2-2 and V is TRBV9; D call uncertain. This CDR3 contains 15 residues. Germline V gene data show CDR1 as SGDLS and CDR2 as YYNGEE. The ends were cut back, 5 bases at V and 5 bases at J, with 16 bases in the middle.

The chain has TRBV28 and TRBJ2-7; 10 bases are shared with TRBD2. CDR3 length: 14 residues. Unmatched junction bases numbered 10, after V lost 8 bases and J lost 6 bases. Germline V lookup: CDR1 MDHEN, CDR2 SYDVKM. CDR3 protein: CASLIAGGVGEQYF. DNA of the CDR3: TGTGCCAGCTTAATAGCGGGAGGAGTAGGCGAGCAGTACTTC.

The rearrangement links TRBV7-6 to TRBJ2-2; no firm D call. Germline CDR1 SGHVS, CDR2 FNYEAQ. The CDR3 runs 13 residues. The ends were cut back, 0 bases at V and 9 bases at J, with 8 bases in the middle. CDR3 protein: CASSLARDRELFF. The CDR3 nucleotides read TGTGCCAGCAGCTTAGCGCGTGATAGGGAGCTGTTTTTT.

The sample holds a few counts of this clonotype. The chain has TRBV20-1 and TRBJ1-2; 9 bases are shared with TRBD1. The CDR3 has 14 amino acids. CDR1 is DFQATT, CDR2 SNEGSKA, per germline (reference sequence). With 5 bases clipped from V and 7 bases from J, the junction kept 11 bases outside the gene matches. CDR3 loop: CSAAPSGTGSGYTF. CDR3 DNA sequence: TGCAGTGCTGCCCCCTCCGGGACAGGGTCTGGCTACACCTTC.

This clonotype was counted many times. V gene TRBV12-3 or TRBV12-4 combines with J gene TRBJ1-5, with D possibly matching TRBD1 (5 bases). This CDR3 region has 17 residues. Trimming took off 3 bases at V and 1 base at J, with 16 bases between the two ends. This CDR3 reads CASSLGVGGKSNQPQHF. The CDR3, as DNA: TGTGCCAGCAGTTTGGGGGTCGGGGGGAAGAGCAATCAGCCCCAGCATTTT.

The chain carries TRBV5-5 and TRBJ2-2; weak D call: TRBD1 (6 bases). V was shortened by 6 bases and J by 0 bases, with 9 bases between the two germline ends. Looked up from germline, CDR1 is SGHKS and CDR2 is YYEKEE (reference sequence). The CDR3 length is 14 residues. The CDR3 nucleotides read TGTGCCAGCAAACGGACAGCGAACACCGGGGAGCTGTTTTTT. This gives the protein CASKRTANTGELFF.

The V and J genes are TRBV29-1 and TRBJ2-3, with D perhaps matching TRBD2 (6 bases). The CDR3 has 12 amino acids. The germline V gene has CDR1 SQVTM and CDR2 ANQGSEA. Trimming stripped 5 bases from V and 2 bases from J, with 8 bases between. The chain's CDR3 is CSVSGFTDTQYF. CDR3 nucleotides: TGCAGCGTTAGCGGGTTCACAGATACGCAGTATTTT.

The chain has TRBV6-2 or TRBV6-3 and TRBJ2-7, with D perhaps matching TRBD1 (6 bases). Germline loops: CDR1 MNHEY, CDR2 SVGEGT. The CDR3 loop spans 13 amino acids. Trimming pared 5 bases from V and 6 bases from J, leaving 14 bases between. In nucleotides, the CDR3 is TGTGCCAGCAGTCACGGGACACCTCTCGAGCAGTACTTC. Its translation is CASSHGTPLEQYF.

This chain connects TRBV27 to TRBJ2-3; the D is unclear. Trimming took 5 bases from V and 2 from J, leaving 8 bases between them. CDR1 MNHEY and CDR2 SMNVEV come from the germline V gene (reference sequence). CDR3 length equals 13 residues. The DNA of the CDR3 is TGTGCCAGCAGTCATTCCCTCACAGATACGCAGTATTTT. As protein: CASSHSLTDTQYF.

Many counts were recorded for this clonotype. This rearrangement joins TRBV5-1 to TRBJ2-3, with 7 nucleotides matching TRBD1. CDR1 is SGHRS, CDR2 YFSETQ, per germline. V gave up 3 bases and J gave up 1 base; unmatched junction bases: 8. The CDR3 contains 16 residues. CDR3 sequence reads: CASSSTGAGGTDTQYF. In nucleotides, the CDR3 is TGCGCCAGCAGCTCCACAGGGGCGGGCGGCACAGATACGCAGTATTTT. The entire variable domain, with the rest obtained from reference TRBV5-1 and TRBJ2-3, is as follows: KAGVTQTPRYLIKTRGQQVTLSCSPISGHRSVSWYQQTPGQGLQFLFEYFSETQRNKGNFPGRFSGRQFSNSRSEMNVSTLELGDSALYLCASSSTGAGGTDTQYFGPGTRLTVL.

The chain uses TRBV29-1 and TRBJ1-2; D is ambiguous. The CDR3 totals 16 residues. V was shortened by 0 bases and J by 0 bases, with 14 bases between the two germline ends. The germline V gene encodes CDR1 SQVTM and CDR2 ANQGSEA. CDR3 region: CSVEDGQRRANYGYTF. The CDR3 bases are TGCAGCGTTGAAGATGGCCAGAGAAGGGCTAACTATGGCTACACCTTC.

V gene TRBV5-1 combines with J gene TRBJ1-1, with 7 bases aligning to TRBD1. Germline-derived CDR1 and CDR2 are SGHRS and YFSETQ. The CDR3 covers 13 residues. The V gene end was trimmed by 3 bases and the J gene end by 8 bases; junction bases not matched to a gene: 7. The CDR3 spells CASSSNDRAEAFF. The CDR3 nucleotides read TGCGCCAGCAGCTCAAACGACAGGGCCGAAGCTTTCTTT.

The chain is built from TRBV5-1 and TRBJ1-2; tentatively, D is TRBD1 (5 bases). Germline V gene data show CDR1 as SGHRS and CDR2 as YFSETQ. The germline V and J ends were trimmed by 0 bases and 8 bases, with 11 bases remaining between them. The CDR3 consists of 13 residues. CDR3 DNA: TGCGCCAGCAGCTTGGCCGGGGGTAGCGGCTACACCTTC. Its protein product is CASSLAGGSGYTF.